The rows below give T cell receptor beta chains drawn from one sample of a study of T cells after yellow fever vaccination. One entry per CDR3 protein results from TCRdb running MiXCR on the 5' RACE reads. Among 200,000 to 300,000 distinct CDR3 sequences, 10% to 15% were seen once, and the ten largest hold about 0.51%. The source material was CD4+ T cells sorted from PBMCs, sampled 45 days after the yellow fever booster vaccination. These receptors originate from a man aged 25 to 40 who received the YFV17D yellow fever vaccine. Both conserved end residues are trimmed from each CDR3. Expanded clones are given a class, and other clones once, few, many or no size at all.

clone_size: few
v_call: TRBV29-1
cdr3_aa: SVEGGEGYYGYT

clone_size: many
v_call: TRBV7-2
cdr3_aa: ASSLVYEQF

clone_size: few
v_call: TRBV20-1
cdr3_aa: SVSPPGASTDTQY

clone_size: .
v_call: TRBV7-9
cdr3_aa: ASSPRTYPTGANIRGQETQY

clone_size: few
v_call: TRBV5-6
cdr3_aa: ASSPQGGWETQY

clone_size: few
v_call: TRBV7-2
cdr3_aa: ASSSTSGYYNEQF

clone_size: few
v_call: TRBV27
cdr3_aa: ASSLSFASFEQF

clone_size: .
v_call: TRBV18
cdr3_aa: ASSPQGTTSPLH

clone_size: many
v_call: TRBV7-2
cdr3_aa: ASSLAGLNEQF

clone_size: few
v_call: TRBV29-1
cdr3_aa: SVEDTVAAGAGELF

clone_size: few
v_call: TRBV7-2
cdr3_aa: ASSRGPASNQPQH

clone_size: few
v_call: TRBV20-1
cdr3_aa: SVLLPNTGELF

clone_size: .
v_call: TRBV28
cdr3_aa: ASGRGTVRNEQY

clone_size: many
v_call: TRBV5-1
cdr3_aa: ASSRRDSYEQY

clone_size: .
v_call: TRBV5-1
cdr3_aa: ASSLDRRISTDTQY

clone_size: few
v_call: TRBV7-2
cdr3_aa: ASRTRSSDTQY

clone_size: .
v_call: TRBV29-1
cdr3_aa: SVEADRSGNTIY

clone_size: few
v_call: TRBV3-1
cdr3_aa: ASSQGAPGTSPF

clone_size: .
v_call: TRBV7-2
cdr3_aa: ASSFTQGDNQPQH

clone_size: .
v_call: TRBV28
cdr3_aa: ASRPPGQGVSEQY

clone_size: .
v_call: TRBV24-1
cdr3_aa: ATSDSTGIDTQY

clone_size: many
v_call: TRBV7-2
cdr3_aa: ASSVRDRGSTDTQY

clone_size: few
v_call: TRBV3-1
cdr3_aa: ASSQDLITEF

clone_size: few
v_call: TRBV20-1
cdr3_aa: SASRWDTRGFQPQH